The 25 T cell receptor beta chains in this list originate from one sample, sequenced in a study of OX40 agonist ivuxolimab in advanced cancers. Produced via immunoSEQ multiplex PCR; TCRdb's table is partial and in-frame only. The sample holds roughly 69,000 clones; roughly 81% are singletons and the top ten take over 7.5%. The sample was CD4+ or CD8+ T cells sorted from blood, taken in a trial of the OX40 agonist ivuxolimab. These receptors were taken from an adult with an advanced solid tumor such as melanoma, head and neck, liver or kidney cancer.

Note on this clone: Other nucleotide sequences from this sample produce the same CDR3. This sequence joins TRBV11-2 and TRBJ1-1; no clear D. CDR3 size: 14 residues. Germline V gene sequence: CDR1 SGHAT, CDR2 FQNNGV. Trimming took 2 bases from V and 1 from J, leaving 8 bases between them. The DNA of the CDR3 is TGTGCCAGCAGCTTAAGAGCTCGGAACACTGAAGCTTTCTTT. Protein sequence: CASSLRARNTEAFF.

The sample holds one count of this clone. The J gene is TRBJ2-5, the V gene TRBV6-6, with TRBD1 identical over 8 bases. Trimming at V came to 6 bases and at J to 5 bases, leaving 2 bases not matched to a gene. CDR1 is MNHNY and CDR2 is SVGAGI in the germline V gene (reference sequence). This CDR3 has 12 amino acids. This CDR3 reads CASSRQGETQYF. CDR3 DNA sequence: TGTGCCAGCAGCCGACAGGGGGAGACCCAGTACTTC.

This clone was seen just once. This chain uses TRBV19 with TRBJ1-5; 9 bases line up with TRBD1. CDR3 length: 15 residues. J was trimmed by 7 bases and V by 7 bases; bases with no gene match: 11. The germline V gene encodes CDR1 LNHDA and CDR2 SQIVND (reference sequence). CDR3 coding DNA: TGTGCCAGTACAACGCCGGGACAGGGTCTACAGCCCCAGCATTTT. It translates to CASTTPGQGLQPQHF.

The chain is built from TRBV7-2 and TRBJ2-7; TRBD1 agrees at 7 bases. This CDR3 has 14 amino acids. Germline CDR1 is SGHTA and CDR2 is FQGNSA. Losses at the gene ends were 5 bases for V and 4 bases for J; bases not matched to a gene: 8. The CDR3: CASSLPGQIYEQYF. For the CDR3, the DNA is TGTGCCAGCAGCCTTCCGGGACAGATATACGAGCAGTACTTC.

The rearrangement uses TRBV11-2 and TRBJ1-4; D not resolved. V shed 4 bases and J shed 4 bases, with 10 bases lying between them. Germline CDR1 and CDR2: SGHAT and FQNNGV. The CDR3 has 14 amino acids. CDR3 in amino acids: CASSSVGYNEKLFF. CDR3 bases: TGTGCCAGCAGCTCAGTAGGTTATAATGAAAAACTGTTTTTT.

Here the CDR3 reads CSVAGQSSYEQYF. CDR3 in DNA: TGCAGCGTTGCGGGACAGTCTTCCTACGAGCAGTACTTC. The genes are TRBV29-1 and TRBJ2-7; 7 nucleotides align to TRBD1. Germline CDR1 SQVTM, CDR2 ANQGSEA. The CDR3 is 13 amino acids. Losses at the gene ends were 4 bases for V and 1 base for J; bases not matched to a gene: 4.

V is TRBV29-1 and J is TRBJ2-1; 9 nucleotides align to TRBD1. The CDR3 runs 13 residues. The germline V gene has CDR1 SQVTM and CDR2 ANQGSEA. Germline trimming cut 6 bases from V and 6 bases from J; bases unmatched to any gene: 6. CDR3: CSVEQGARNEQFF. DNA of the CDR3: TGCAGCGTCGAACAGGGGGCGCGCAATGAGCAGTTCTTC.

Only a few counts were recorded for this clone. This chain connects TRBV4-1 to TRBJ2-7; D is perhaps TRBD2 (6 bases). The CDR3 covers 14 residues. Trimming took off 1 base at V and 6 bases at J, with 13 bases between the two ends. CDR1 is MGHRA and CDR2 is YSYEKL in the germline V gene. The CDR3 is CASSQAGTGSEQYF. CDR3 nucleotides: TGCGCCAGCAGCCAAGCGGGGACCGGGAGCGAGCAGTACTTC.

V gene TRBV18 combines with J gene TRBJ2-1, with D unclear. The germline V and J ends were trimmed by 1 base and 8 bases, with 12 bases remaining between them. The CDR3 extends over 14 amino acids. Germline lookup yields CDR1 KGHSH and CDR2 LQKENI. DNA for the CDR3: TGTGCCAGCTCACCACAGTCACGGGCCGATGAGCAGTTCTTC. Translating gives CASSPQSRADEQFF.

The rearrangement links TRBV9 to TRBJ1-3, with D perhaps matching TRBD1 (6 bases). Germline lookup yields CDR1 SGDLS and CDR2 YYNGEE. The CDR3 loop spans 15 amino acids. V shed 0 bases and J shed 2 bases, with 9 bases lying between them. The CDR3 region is CASSVGQGPGNTIYF. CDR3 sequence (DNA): TGTGCCAGCAGCGTAGGGCAGGGGCCTGGAAACACCATATATTTT.

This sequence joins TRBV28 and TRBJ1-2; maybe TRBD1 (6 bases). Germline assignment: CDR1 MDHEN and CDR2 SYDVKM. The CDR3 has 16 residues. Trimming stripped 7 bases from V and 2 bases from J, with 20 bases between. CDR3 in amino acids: CASKGGWGAKNYGYTF. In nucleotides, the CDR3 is TGTGCCAGCAAGGGGGGTTGGGGGGCTAAGAACTATGGCTACACCTTC.

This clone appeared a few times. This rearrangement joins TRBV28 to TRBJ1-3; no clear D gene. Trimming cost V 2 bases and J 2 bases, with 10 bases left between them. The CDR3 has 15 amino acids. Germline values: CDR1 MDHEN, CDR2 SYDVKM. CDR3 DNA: TGTGCCAGCAGTTTAGGAGACCGGCCTGGAAACACCATATATTTT. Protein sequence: CASSLGDRPGNTIYF.

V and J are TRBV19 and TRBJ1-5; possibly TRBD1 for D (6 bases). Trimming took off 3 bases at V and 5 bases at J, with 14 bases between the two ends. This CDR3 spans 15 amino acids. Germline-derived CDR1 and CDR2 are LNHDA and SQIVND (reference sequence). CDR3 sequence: CASSISTGPYQPQHF. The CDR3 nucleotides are TGTGCCAGTAGTATCTCGACAGGACCTTATCAGCCCCAGCATTTT.

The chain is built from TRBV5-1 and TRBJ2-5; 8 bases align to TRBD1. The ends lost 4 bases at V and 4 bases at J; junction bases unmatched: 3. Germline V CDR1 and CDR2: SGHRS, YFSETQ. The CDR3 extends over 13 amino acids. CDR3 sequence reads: CASSRGQGETQYF. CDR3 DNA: TGCGCCAGCAGCCGAGGACAGGGAGAGACCCAGTACTTC.

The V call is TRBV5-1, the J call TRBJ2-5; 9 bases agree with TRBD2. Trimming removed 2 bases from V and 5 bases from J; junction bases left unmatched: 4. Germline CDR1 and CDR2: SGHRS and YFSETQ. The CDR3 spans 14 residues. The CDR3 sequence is CASSLAGGRETQYF. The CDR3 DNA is TGCGCCAGCAGCTTAGCGGGGGGCCGGGAGACCCAGTACTTC. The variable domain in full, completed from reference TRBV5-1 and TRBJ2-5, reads KAGVTQTPRYLIKTRGQQVTLSCSPISGHRSVSWYQQTPGQGLQFLFEYFSETQRNKGNFPGRFSGRQFSNSRSEMNVSTLELGDSALYLCASSLAGGRETQYFGPGTRLLVL.

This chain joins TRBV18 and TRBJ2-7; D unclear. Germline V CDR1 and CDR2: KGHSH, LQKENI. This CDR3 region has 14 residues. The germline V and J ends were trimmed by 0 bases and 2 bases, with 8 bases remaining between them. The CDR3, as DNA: TGTGCCAGCTCACCACCGGGGATACCCTACGAGCAGTACTTC. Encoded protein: CASSPPGIPYEQYF.

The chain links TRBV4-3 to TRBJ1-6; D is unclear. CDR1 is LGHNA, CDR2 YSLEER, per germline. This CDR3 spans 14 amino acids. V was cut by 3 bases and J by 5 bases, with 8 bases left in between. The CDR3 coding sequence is TGCGCCAGCAGCCATGGGGAGCATAATTCACCCCTCCACTTT. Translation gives CASSHGEHNSPLHF.

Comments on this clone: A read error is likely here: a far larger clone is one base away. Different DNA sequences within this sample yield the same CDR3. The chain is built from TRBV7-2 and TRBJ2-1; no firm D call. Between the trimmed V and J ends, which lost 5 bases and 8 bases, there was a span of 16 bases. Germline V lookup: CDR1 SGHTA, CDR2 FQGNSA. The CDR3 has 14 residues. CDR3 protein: CASSQGIQFDEQFF. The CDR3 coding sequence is TGTGCCAGCAGCCAAGGTATACAGTTCGATGAGCAGTTCTTC.

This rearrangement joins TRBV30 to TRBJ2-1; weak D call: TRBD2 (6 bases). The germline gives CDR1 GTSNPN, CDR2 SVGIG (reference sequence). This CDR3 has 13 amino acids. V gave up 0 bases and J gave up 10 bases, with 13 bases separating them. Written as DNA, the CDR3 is TGTGCCTGGAGTGTAGGCTCCGGAGGGGAGCAGTTCTTC. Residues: CAWSVGSGGEQFF.

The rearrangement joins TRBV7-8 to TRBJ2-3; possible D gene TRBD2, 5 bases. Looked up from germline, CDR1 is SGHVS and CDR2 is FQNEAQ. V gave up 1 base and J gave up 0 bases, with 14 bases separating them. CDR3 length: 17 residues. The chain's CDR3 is CASSLVNRGVSTDTQYF. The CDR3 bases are TGTGCCAGCAGCTTAGTTAATCGGGGAGTCAGCACAGATACGCAGTATTTT.

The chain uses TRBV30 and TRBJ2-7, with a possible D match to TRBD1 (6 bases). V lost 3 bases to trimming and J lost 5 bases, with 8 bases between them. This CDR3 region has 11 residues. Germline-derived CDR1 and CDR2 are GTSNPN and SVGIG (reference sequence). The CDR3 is CAWSNRDEQYF. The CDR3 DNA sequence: TGTGCCTGGAGCAACAGGGACGAGCAGTACTTC.

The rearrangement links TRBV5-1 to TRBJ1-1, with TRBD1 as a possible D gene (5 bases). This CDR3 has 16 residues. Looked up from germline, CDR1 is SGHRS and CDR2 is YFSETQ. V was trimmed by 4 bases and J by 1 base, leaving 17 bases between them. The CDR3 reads CASSIGPGAPNTEAFF. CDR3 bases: TGCGCCAGCAGCATTGGTCCCGGGGCCCCGAACACTGAAGCTTTCTTT.

CDR3 DNA: TGTGCCACCTCCGGGGGCCAGGGTAATGAAAAACTGTTTTTT. Translating it yields CATSGGQGNEKLFF. The rearrangement joins TRBV10-3 to TRBJ1-4; a weak D match, TRBD1 (6 bases). Trimming removed 10 bases at V and 4 bases at J, with 16 bases between. The length of the CDR3 is 14 residues. Germline assignment: CDR1 ENHRY and CDR2 SYGVKD.

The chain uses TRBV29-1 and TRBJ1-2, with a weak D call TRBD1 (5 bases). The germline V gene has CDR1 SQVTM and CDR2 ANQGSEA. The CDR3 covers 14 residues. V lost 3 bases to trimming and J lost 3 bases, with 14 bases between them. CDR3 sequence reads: CSVDDWGSDYGYTF. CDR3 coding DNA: TGCAGCGTTGATGATTGGGGGTCCGACTATGGCTACACCTTC.

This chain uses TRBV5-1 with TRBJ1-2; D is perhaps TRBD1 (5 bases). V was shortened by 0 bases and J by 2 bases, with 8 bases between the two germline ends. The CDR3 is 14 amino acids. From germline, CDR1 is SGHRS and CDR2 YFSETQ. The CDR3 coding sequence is TGCGCCAGCAGCTTGGTTGGGGGGAACTATGGCTACACCTTC. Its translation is CASSLVGGNYGYTF.